The 8 T cell receptor beta chains below were found in one sample sequenced in a study of PD-1 blockade in classical Hodgkin lymphoma. The data were produced by immunoSEQ multiplex PCR, yet TCRdb's version contains in-frame clones alone and is incomplete. The profile shows roughly 56,000 clones, around 90% of them singletons. Time point specified: cycle 4 day 1 (C4D1), after five to seven weeks of nivolumab. There was relapse after autologous stem cell transplantation in every patient, and there was variation in brentuximab vedotin exposure. The specimen was peripheral blood mononuclear cells (PBMCs), collected before the fourth cycle of nivolumab. The receptors were sampled from a human donor with classical Hodgkin lymphoma.

This clone came up a few times. Other DNA sequences of this sample code for an identical CDR3. The rearrangement links TRBV5-1 to TRBJ1-1, with no clear D. CDR3 length equals 14 residues. Germline V gives CDR1 SGHRS, CDR2 YFSETQ. V lost 0 bases and J 0 bases, leaving 6 bases between the germline ends. The DNA of the CDR3 is TGCGCCAGCAGCTTGGACGTAATGAACACTGAAGCTTTCTTT. Translation: CASSLDVMNTEAFF.

J is TRBJ2-2 and V is TRBV5-4; 12 positions match TRBD2. Germline V lookup: CDR1 SGHNT, CDR2 YYREEE (reference sequence). J lost 4 bases, V lost 4 bases, and 8 bases had no gene match. The CDR3 is made up of 17 amino acids. CDR3 in amino acids: CASSAGTSGFGTGELFF. CDR3 DNA sequence: TGTGCCAGCAGCGCTGGGACTAGCGGGTTCGGCACCGGGGAGCTGTTTTTT.

The chain employs TRBV12-1 and TRBJ1-2. TRBV12-1 is a pseudogene. The CDR3 runs to 10 residues. The CDR3 loop reads CASRLYGYTF. The DNA of the CDR3 is TGTGCCAGCAGATTATATGGCTACACCTTC.

The chain recombines TRBV30 with TRBJ1-5; 7 nucleotides align to TRBD1. The CDR3 spans 17 residues. CDR1 GTSNPN and CDR2 SVGIG come from the germline V gene (reference sequence). The J segment lost 2 bases and the V segment lost 2 bases, leaving 12 bases of the junction unmatched. CDR3 amino acids: CAWSLSTGRNGNQPQHF. CDR3 DNA: TGTGCCTGGAGTCTTTCGACAGGGAGGAATGGCAATCAGCCCCAGCATTTT. Complete variable domain (other parts from reference TRBV30 and TRBJ1-5): SQTIHQWPATLVQPVGSPLSLECTVEGTSNPNLYWYRQAAGRGLQLLFYSVGIGQISSEVPQNLSASRPQDRQFILSSKKLLLSDSGFYLCAWSLSTGRNGNQPQHFGDGTRLSIL.

J is TRBJ2-3 and V is TRBV6-6; D gene uncertain. CDR3 length equals 14 residues. Trimming took off 3 bases at V and 2 bases at J, with 9 bases between the two ends. Per germline, CDR1 MNHNY and CDR2 SVGAGI (reference sequence). For the CDR3, the DNA is TGTGCCAGCAGTTATTCCAAAGTCACAGATACGCAGTATTTT. This translates into CASSYSKVTDTQYF.

V gene TRBV5-1 combines with J gene TRBJ2-7, with 9 bases aligning to TRBD1. V trimming: 1 base; J trimming: 7 bases; junction bases outside the gene matches: 6. The germline CDR1 and CDR2 sequences are SGHRS and YFSETQ. This CDR3 contains 14 residues. The chain's CDR3 is CASSLSGTGFEQYF. The CDR3 DNA follows: TGCGCCAGCAGCTTGTCCGGGACAGGGTTTGAGCAGTACTTC.

Concerning this clone: This sample also contains other DNA sequences that code for the same CDR3. This sequence joins TRBV28 and TRBJ1-2; D remains ambiguous. V was trimmed by 8 bases and J by 2 bases, leaving 9 bases between them. CDR3 length: 12 amino acids. Germline loops: CDR1 MDHEN, CDR2 SYDVKM. In DNA, the CDR3 is TGTGCCAGCCGACGTCCCAACTATGGCTACACCTTC. It encodes CASRRPNYGYTF.

This sequence joins TRBV7-8 and TRBJ1-1; the D gene is possibly TRBD1 (5 bases). The CDR3 is 13 amino acids. The ends were cut back, 2 bases at V and 6 bases at J, with 10 bases in the middle. Per the germline V gene, CDR1 is SGHVS and CDR2 is FQNEAQ. The CDR3 sequence is CASSLLRGAEAFF. The CDR3 DNA reads TGTGCCAGCAGCTTACTTCGGGGGGCTGAAGCTTTCTTT.